This is a list of T cell receptor beta chains from one sample in a study of regulatory T cells in long-lasting Graves disease. A single record per CDR3 protein comes from TCRdb applying MiXCR to the multiplex PCR reads. This sample carries 350,000 to 450,000 distinct CDR3 sequences, approximately 23% of them seen once, and the ten largest clones take around a quarter. The specimen comprised peripheral blood mononuclear cells (PBMCs), sampled when the disease was refractory, from a patient treated with antithyroid drugs. These receptor sequences come from a woman aged 40 to 50 with Graves disease. CDR3s include the opening cysteine and the closing phenylalanine or tryptophan. D genes are given only for firm matches. A clone size is listed for some rows: how often the clone was seen (once, few, many), or a class if it is expanded.

TRBJ2-7 TRBV10-3 NA few TGTGCCATCAGTGTGACTCGCTACGAGCAGTACTTC CAISVTRYEQYF
TRBJ2-2 TRBV7-9 NA few TGTGCCAGCAGCCGAGGGGCGAACACCGGGGAGCTGTTTTTT CASSRGANTGELFF
TRBJ2-5 TRBV28 NA many TGTGCCAGCAGTGTCCGGGCCCTTGTAGAGACCCAGTACTTC CASSVRALVETQYF
TRBJ1-5 TRBV12-3/TRBV12-4 NA many TGTGCCAGCAGTTTGCACGGGAATCAGCCCCAGCATTTT CASSLHGNQPQHF
TRBJ2-2 TRBV7-9 TRBD2 few TGTGCCAGCAGCATGACTAGCGGGACGAACACCGGGGAGCTGTTTTTT CASSMTSGTNTGELFF
TRBJ2-2 TRBV3-1 NA NA TGTGCCAGCTACTCCGGGCGAATGAACACCGGGGAGCTGTTTTTT CASYSGRMNTGELFF
TRBJ2-7 TRBV27 NA many TGTGCCAGCAGTACAGTCCGGGACTCACACCACGAGCAGTACTTC CASSTVRDSHHEQYF
TRBJ2-1 TRBV19 TRBD2 NA TGTGCCAGTAGTCGGACTAGCGGGAGTTTGAATGAGCAGTTCTTC CASSRTSGSLNEQFF
TRBJ1-1 TRBV7-9 NA NA TGTGCCAGCAGCGGAGCGGCGTTGAACACTGAAGCTTTCTTT CASSGAALNTEAFF
TRBJ1-1 TRBV12-3/TRBV12-4 NA many TGTGCCAGCAGTTTATTTAAGAAGAACACTGAAGCTTTCTTT CASSLFKKNTEAFF
TRBJ2-7 TRBV7-2 TRBD1 many TGTGCCAGCAGCTTCACCGGGACAGGGACCTACGAGCAGTACTTC CASSFTGTGTYEQYF
TRBJ2-2 TRBV5-1 NA NA TGCGCCAGCAGCTTGCGCACCCTAAGGAACACCGGGGAGCTGTTTTTT CASSLRTLRNTGELFF
TRBJ2-5 TRBV3-1 TRBD1 many TGTGCCAGCAGCCAAGCCTGGACAGGGCAAGAGACCCAGTACTTC CASSQAWTGQETQYF
TRBJ1-6 TRBV28 NA few TGTGCCAGCAGTTTATTGACAGAGGGGCCCCTGAATTCACCCCTCCACTTT CASSLLTEGPLNSPLHF
TRBJ2-3 TRBV5-1 NA NA TGCGCCAGCAGCTTGGGGCCCCGGACTTCCACAGATACGCAGTATTTT CASSLGPRTSTDTQYF
TRBJ2-3 TRBV11-2 NA NA TGTGCCAGCAGCTTAGCGTCTACTAGCACAGATACGCAGTATTTT CASSLASTSTDTQYF
TRBJ2-2 TRBV7-6 NA few TGTGCCAGCAGTTTCTCTACTAGTAAGGACACCGGGGAGCTGTTTTTT CASSFSTSKDTGELFF
TRBJ1-3 TRBV28 NA many TGTGCCGGAAGATCAGTTAACTCTGGAAACACCATATATTTT CAGRSVNSGNTIYF
TRBJ2-7 TRBV10-2 TRBD2 few TGCGCCAGCAGTGAGTCTAGCGGGAACGAGCAGTACTTC CASSESSGNEQYF
TRBJ2-7 TRBV20-1 NA few TGCAGTGCTACCGTTTCGGGACACTCCTACGAGCAGTACTTC CSATVSGHSYEQYF
TRBJ1-2 TRBV28 TRBD1 many TGTGCCAGCAGTTTGTCAACAACAGGGGTCGGAGGCTACACCTTC CASSLSTTGVGGYTF
TRBJ2-1 TRBV7-9 NA NA TGTGCCAGCAGCTTAGTGCCTGAGCAGTTCTTC CASSLVPEQFF
TRBJ2-7 TRBV28 NA many TGTGCCAGCAAGAAAGGGGACTCATACGAGCAGTACTTC CASKKGDSYEQYF
TRBJ2-7 TRBV28 NA many TGTGCCAGCAGTAAAAGCTCCTACGAGCAGTACTTC CASSKSSYEQYF
TRBJ1-5 TRBV20-1 NA NA TGCAGTGCTAGTTCAAGTCGGCTTTCGGCCCAGCATTTT CSASSSRLSAQHF
TRBJ2-7 TRBV19 NA NA TGTGCCAGTAGTCCATCTCGGCTAGTGAAATACTACGAGCAGTACTTC CASSPSRLVKYYEQYF
TRBJ1-1 TRBV5-5 NA many TGTGCCAGCAGCTTGGCCGACGACACTGAAGCTTTCTTT CASSLADDTEAFF
TRBJ2-7 TRBV6-1 NA few TGTGCCAGCAGACATACCGATTACAGTACGTTGGGATACGAGCAGTACTTC CASRHTDYSTLGYEQYF
TRBJ2-7 TRBV20-1 TRBD2 few TGCAGTGCCCTAAGCTCGCGGGAGGGCTACGAGCAGTACTTC CSALSSREGYEQYF
TRBJ2-5 TRBV5-1 NA NA TGCGCCAGCAGCCCCGGGAGCCTCTATGGGGAGACCCAGTACTTC CASSPGSLYGETQYF
TRBJ1-1 TRBV12-3/TRBV12-4 NA few TGTGCCAGCAGTTTAATGAGGGGAAACACTGAAGCTTTCTTT CASSLMRGNTEAFF
TRBJ1-5 TRBV2 NA many TGTGCCAGCAGCCCTGGGGGCAGGGCCCAGCCCCAGCATTTT CASSPGGRAQPQHF
TRBJ2-7 TRBV16 NA NA TGTGCCAGCAGCCAATTGGGCGAGCAGTACTTC CASSQLGEQYF
TRBJ2-2 TRBV24-1 NA many TGTGCCACCAGTCGACAGACAAACACCGGGGAGCTGTTTTTT CATSRQTNTGELFF
TRBJ1-2 TRBV5-5 NA NA TGTGCCAGCAGCCCGTTAGACTCCTTTCTCTATGGCTACACCTTC CASSPLDSFLYGYTF
TRBJ2-5 TRBV20-1 TRBD1 NA TGCAGTGCCCGGACAGGGGGCACGGAGACCCAGTACTTC CSARTGGTETQYF
TRBJ1-5 TRBV6-5 NA many TGTGCCAGCAGTTACTCGGGTTTGGGTAATCAGCCCCAGCATTTT CASSYSGLGNQPQHF